The sequence of this T cell receptor beta chain was determined in a study of blood T cells in healthy people across ages. The junction had 7 bases not matched to a gene; V was cut back by 1 base and J by 7 bases. The CDR3 has 15 amino acids. Germline V gives CDR1 SGHDN, CDR2 FVKESK. This clonotype has only one observation. A sample-barcoded 5' primer and a J-beta primer mix were used in a second PCR of about 6 to 11 cycles. TCRdb called the 5' RACE reads again in MiXCR, with one record for every CDR3 protein. The data hold a few hundred thousand distinct CDR3 sequences, with about 27% observed a single time. The same data also contributed to another study, on T cells of mothers and their children.

This clonotype originated in a boy younger than 10 in good health. The chain uses TRBV14 and TRBJ2-1; the match to TRBD2 covers 7 bases. Sequencing was performed on blood. The CDR3: CASSQVLGRENEQFF. The CDR3 DNA reads TGTGCCAGCAGCCAAGTATTGGGGAGGGAAAATGAGCAGTTCTTC.